Each of the 24 T cell receptor beta chains below was sequenced from the same sample in a study of T cells in Graves' hyperthyroidism and ophthalmopathy. Using RNA transcripts as the source, TCR beta CDR3 regions were amplified. The TCR CDR3 was amplified in a first-round RT-PCR using the HTBI primer set. Via MiXCR, TCRdb re-called the multiplex PCR reads, giving one row per CDR3 protein. This repertoire shows about 600,000 distinct CDR3 sequences, more than 15% found once; its top ten account for around 3.5%. Sequencing was performed on blood. All receptors derive from a woman aged 40 to 49 with Graves' ophthalmopathy.

This clonotype occurred many times. The chain uses TRBV20-1 and TRBJ1-2, with 9 bases that match TRBD1. Germline assignment: CDR1 DFQATT and CDR2 SNEGSKA (reference sequence). The trim removed 5 bases at V and 6 bases at J, leaving 10 bases unmatched. The CDR3 has 14 residues. The CDR3 here is CSASKDRGKNGYTF. The CDR3 DNA sequence: TGCAGTGCTTCAAAGGACAGGGGAAAGAATGGCTACACCTTC.

In this sample, this clonotype turned up a few times. This rearrangement joins TRBV20-1 to TRBJ2-3; 10 bases map to TRBD2. Germline V gene sequence: CDR1 DFQATT, CDR2 SNEGSKA (reference sequence). V gave up 5 bases and J gave up 4 bases; unmatched junction bases: 6. The CDR3 runs 14 residues. The CDR3 DNA is TGCAGTGCTCTAAGCGGGAGGGCCCCAGATACGCAGTATTTT. Residues: CSALSGRAPDTQYF.

There are a few counts of this clonotype. V gene TRBV20-1 combines with J gene TRBJ2-7; 8 bases match TRBD2. Germline V gene sequence: CDR1 DFQATT, CDR2 SNEGSKA (reference sequence). Unmatched junction bases numbered 5, after V lost 3 bases and J lost 4 bases. The CDR3 extends over 13 amino acids. The CDR3 DNA sequence: TGCAGTGCTAGTGGAGCGGGGGCGTACGAGCAGTACTTC. Translating it yields CSASGAGAYEQYF.

This clonotype appeared many times. The J gene is TRBJ2-1, the V gene TRBV11-1; TRBD1 aligns across 8 bases. J was trimmed by 5 bases and V by 4 bases; bases with no gene match: 13. The CDR3 consists of 17 residues. CDR1 SGHAT and CDR2 FQDESV come from the germline V gene (reference sequence). The CDR3 region has the DNA TGTGCCAGCAGCTACATTCCCCAGGGGGCAGAAGACAATGAGCAGTTCTTC. It yields the protein CASSYIPQGAEDNEQFF.

This clonotype occurred a few times. The J gene is TRBJ1-4, the V gene TRBV28; TRBD1 matches at 8 bases. CDR1 and CDR2 from the germline V gene are MDHEN and SYDVKM. CDR3 length: 15 residues. V trimming: 5 bases; J trimming: 8 bases; junction bases outside the gene matches: 10. CDR3 region: CASSTLQGGGEKLFF. The CDR3, as DNA: TGTGCCAGCAGTACCCTACAGGGGGGTGGCGAAAAACTGTTTTTT.

This clonotype was observed many times. This sequence joins TRBV7-2 and TRBJ1-5; D is unclear. In germline, CDR1 is SGHTA, CDR2 FQGNSA. The CDR3 consists of 15 residues. V was trimmed by 0 bases and J by 4 bases, leaving 10 bases between them. CDR3 region: CASSLAHNPNQPQHF. The CDR3 bases are TGTGCCAGCAGCTTAGCGCATAACCCAAATCAGCCCCAGCATTTT.

As regards this clonotype: At one of its ends the junction is not consistent with the germline gene, which may arise from a read error. As DNA, the CDR3 is TGTGCCAGCAGTTTATGGGGGTATGGGTACACCTTC. Its protein is CASSLWGYGYTF. This sequence joins TRBV28 and TRBJ1-2; no reliable D call. The CDR3 totals 12 residues. Germline assignment: CDR1 MDHEN and CDR2 SYDVKM.

This clonotype came up many times. The chain combines TRBV6-2 or TRBV6-3 with TRBJ1-5; no clear D. In germline, CDR1 is MNHEY, CDR2 SVGEGT. The CDR3 contains 16 residues. Between the trimmed V and J ends, which lost 6 bases and 2 bases, there was a span of 17 bases. CDR3 protein: CASRVGSGRGNQPQHF. The CDR3 nucleotides are TGTGCCAGCAGGGTTGGCTCCGGGAGGGGCAATCAGCCCCAGCATTTT.

This clonotype showed up just a few times. The chain employs TRBV20-1 and TRBJ2-5; 14 nucleotides agree with TRBD2. The V segment lost 2 bases and the J segment 1 base; nucleotides outside the gene matches: 6. CDR1 and CDR2 from the germline V gene are DFQATT and SNEGSKA (reference sequence). The CDR3 covers 17 residues. This chain's CDR3 is CSARLGLAGVTQETQYF. In DNA form, the CDR3 reads TGCAGTGCTAGATTGGGACTAGCGGGGGTTACCCAAGAGACCCAGTACTTC.

About this clonotype: A much larger clone is a single base away; this may be a read error. The chain carries TRBV20-1 and TRBJ1-1, with a weak D call TRBD1 (5 bases). The CDR3 is made up of 14 amino acids. CDR1 and CDR2 from the germline V gene are DFQATT and SNEGSKA (reference sequence). The V end was cut by 4 bases, the J end by 3 bases, with 15 bases between. The CDR3 DNA is TGCAGTGCTAAAAGGGGCAGGAGGGACACTGAAGCTTTCTTT. Amino acids: CSAKRGRRDTEAFF.

This clonotype was seen a few times. The chain carries TRBV28 and TRBJ2-4; D not resolved. Trimming shortened V by 6 bases and J by 0 bases, and 9 bases separated the two germline ends. Germline assignment: CDR1 MDHEN and CDR2 SYDVKM. This CDR3 has 14 amino acids. The CDR3 sequence is CASSPRVAKNIQYF. The DNA of the CDR3 is TGTGCCAGCAGCCCACGGGTAGCCAAAAACATTCAGTACTTC.

This clonotype was seen at least ten times. The J gene is TRBJ2-3, the V gene TRBV2, with TRBD1 identical over 8 bases. Trimming at V came to 7 bases and at J to 4 bases, leaving 10 bases not matched to a gene. Germline CDR1 and CDR2: SNHLY and FYNNEI. This CDR3 comprises 15 residues. CDR3 region: CASNEQGELPDTQYF. Here the CDR3 DNA reads TGTGCCAGCAACGAACAGGGGGAGCTGCCAGATACGCAGTATTTT.

Here the CDR3 reads CASSYTGLSLQGESNQPQHF. DNA for the CDR3: TGTGCCAGCAGTTACACGGGTCTATCTCTACAGGGCGAGAGCAATCAGCCCCAGCATTTT. The chain employs TRBV6-9 and TRBJ1-5, with D maybe TRBD1 (6 bases). CDR1 and CDR2 from the germline V gene are MNHGY and SVAAGI. V lost 3 bases, J lost 1 base, and 25 bases lay in between. The CDR3 runs to 20 residues.

This clonotype has ten or more counts. The V gene is TRBV18, the J gene TRBJ2-1; 7 bases fit TRBD1. The CDR3 runs to 14 residues. The V segment lost 1 base and the J segment 8 bases; nucleotides outside the gene matches: 5. Germline values: CDR1 KGHSH, CDR2 LQKENI. The CDR3 DNA sequence: TGTGCCAGCTCACCACGACAGGGAGCAGATGAGCAGTTCTTC. Translated: CASSPRQGADEQFF.

The chain is built from TRBV6-1 and TRBJ2-4; TRBD1 agrees at 8 bases. The CDR3 spans 14 residues. In germline, CDR1 is MNHNS, CDR2 SASEGT. V trimming: 5 bases; J trimming: 7 bases; junction bases outside the gene matches: 7. CDR3 residues: CASSSGQGGNIQYF. CDR3 nucleotides: TGTGCCAGCAGTTCTGGACAGGGCGGGAACATTCAGTACTTC.

Notes on this clonotype: A read error may explain this, as a much larger clone is one base away. This chain uses TRBV7-6 with TRBJ2-1, with a possible D match to TRBD2 (5 bases). The V gene lost 3 bases and the J gene lost 4 bases, with 16 bases spanning the gap. Germline loops: CDR1 SGHVS, CDR2 FNYEAQ. This CDR3 is 16 amino acids long. CDR3 bases: TGTGCCAGCAGCTTGGTAAGCGCGGGCGGGTACAATGAGCAGTTCTTC. This codes for CASSLVSAGGYNEQFF.

V usage is TRBV20-1 and J usage is TRBJ2-1; 11 nucleotides agree with TRBD2. CDR1 and CDR2 from the germline V gene are DFQATT and SNEGSKA (reference sequence). The CDR3 is made up of 15 amino acids. V lost 2 bases, J lost 5 bases, and 5 bases stayed unmatched. The CDR3 is CSARPVAGGNNEQFF. The CDR3 coding sequence is TGCAGTGCTAGACCCGTAGCGGGAGGGAACAATGAGCAGTTCTTC.

As for this clonotype: A read error may be the cause here, since a much bigger clone is one base away. The CDR3 end shows no conserved phenylalanine or tryptophan, and so a read error is likely. This sequence joins TRBV20-1 and TRBJ2-6; 8 bases match TRBD1. The V gene's germline CDR1 is DFQATT and CDR2 SNEGSKA (reference sequence). The CDR3 contains 14 residues. With V trimmed by 3 bases and J by 4 bases, 2 bases remained unmatched. The CDR3 bases are TGCAGTGCTAGGGACAGGGCCGGGGCCAACGTCCTGACTTCC. It specifies CSARDRAGANVLTS.

This clonotype was picked up many times. V and J are TRBV12-3 or TRBV12-4 and TRBJ1-1; D gene unclear. CDR3 length: 13 residues. V shed 2 bases and J shed 5 bases, with 9 bases lying between them. The CDR3 loop is CASSLSKVTEAFF. For the CDR3, the DNA is TGTGCCAGCAGTTTATCTAAAGTGACTGAAGCTTTCTTT.

The rearrangement links TRBV4-1 to TRBJ2-2, with D perhaps TRBD2 (5 bases). The length of the CDR3 is 15 residues. From germline, CDR1 is MGHRA and CDR2 YSYEKL. The V end lost 0 bases, the J end lost 4 bases, and 9 bases lay between the germline ends. The CDR3, as DNA: TGCGCCAGCAGCCAAGATCCGGGGATCACCGGGGAGCTGTTTTTT. Its protein product is CASSQDPGITGELFF.

V is TRBV7-3 and J is TRBJ2-3; 10 nucleotides agree with TRBD2. V dropped 5 bases and J dropped 0; count of bases not matched to a gene: 5. CDR3 size: 16 residues. The V gene's germline CDR1 is SGHTA and CDR2 FQGTGA. The CDR3 loop is CASSPSGGFSTDTQYF. The DNA for the CDR3 is TGTGCCAGCAGCCCTAGCGGGGGATTTAGCACAGATACGCAGTATTTT. Full variable domain (rest looked up from reference TRBV7-3 and TRBJ2-3): GAGVSQTPSNKVTEKGKYVELRCDPISGHTALYWYRQSLGQGPEFLIYFQGTGAADDSGLPNDRFFAVRPEGSVSTLKIQRTERGDSAVYLCASSPSGGFSTDTQYFGPGTRLTVL.

CDR3 sequence reads: CASRPDRTGGTQYF. Here the CDR3 DNA reads TGTGCCAGTAGACCGGACAGGACCGGAGGGACCCAGTACTTC. This chain connects TRBV19 to TRBJ2-5; TRBD1 matches 7 bases. This CDR3 has 14 residues. Losses at the gene ends were 6 bases for V and 7 bases for J; bases not matched to a gene: 11. Germline values: CDR1 LNHDA, CDR2 SQIVND (reference sequence).

Only a few counts were recorded for this clonotype. The CDR3 loop is CASSSPVLAGYTGELFF. CDR3 coding DNA: TGTGCCAGCAGTTCCCCAGTGCTAGCCGGGTACACCGGGGAGCTGTTTTTT. The V gene is TRBV12-3 or TRBV12-4, the J gene TRBJ2-2, with D tentatively TRBD2 (5 bases). This CDR3 has 17 residues. Trimming shortened V by 4 bases and J by 3 bases, and 18 bases separated the two germline ends.

V gene TRBV2 combines with J gene TRBJ2-7, with 12 bases matching TRBD1. CDR3 length equals 14 residues. V was pared by 6 bases and J by 4 bases, with 4 bases of the junction left unmatched. Germline CDR1 is SNHLY and CDR2 is FYNNEI. This CDR3 is CASSRDRGLYEQYF. Here the CDR3 DNA reads TGTGCCAGCAGCCGGGACAGGGGGCTGTACGAGCAGTACTTC. The complete variable domain, with remaining parts taken from reference TRBV2 and TRBJ2-7, reads EPEVTQTPSHQVTQMGQEVILRCVPISNHLYFYWYRQILGQKVEFLVSFYNNEISEKSEIFDDQFSVERPDGSNFTLKIRSTKLEDSAMYFCASSRDRGLYEQYFGPGTRLTVT.